The 17 T cell receptor beta chains given below trace back to one sample, sequenced in a study of T cells in Graves' hyperthyroidism and ophthalmopathy. TCR beta CDR3 sequences were amplified from RNA transcripts. During a first-round RT-PCR of the TCR CDR3, the HTBI primer set was used. TCRdb passed the multiplex PCR reads through MiXCR, listing each CDR3 protein once. The sample holds 660,000 or so distinct CDR3 sequences; around 20% are singletons and the top ten take roughly 30%. Source material: blood. The receptors shown here come from a man between 25 and 39 years old with Graves' ophthalmopathy.

With regard to this clonotype: This clone may be a read error of a much larger clone one base away. V gene TRBV6-1 combines with J gene TRBJ2-7; D possibly matches TRBD1 or TRBD2 (6 bases each). Germline V gene data show CDR1 as MNHNS and CDR2 as SASEGT. V shed 6 bases and J shed 3 bases, with 15 bases lying between them. The CDR3 is 14 amino acids. DNA of the CDR3: TGTGCCAGCAGACCCGGGGGCAGCTTCTACGAGCAGTACTTC. It is translated as CASRPGGSFYEQYF.

The genes are TRBV5-1 and TRBJ1-6; TRBD1 matches 7 bases. This CDR3 is 14 amino acids long. Germline CDR1 and CDR2: SGHRS and YFSETQ. Trimming at V came to 4 bases and at J to 13 bases, leaving 11 bases not matched to a gene. CDR3 region: CASSPGTEETPLHF. For the CDR3, the DNA is TGCGCCAGCAGCCCCGGGACAGAGGAAACCCCCCTCCACTTT.

This clonotype was recorded many times. The V call is TRBV20-1, the J call TRBJ1-5, with D uncertain. The CDR3 contains 16 residues. From germline, CDR1 is DFQATT and CDR2 SNEGSKA (reference sequence). V was pared by 0 bases and J by 0 bases, with 12 bases between. CDR3 residues: CSARDPGTPSNQPQHF. The CDR3 coding sequence is TGCAGTGCTAGAGATCCTGGAACACCTAGCAATCAGCCCCAGCATTTT.

This clonotype was recorded at least ten times. This CDR3 reads CASSRLAGLETQYF. The CDR3 coding sequence is TGTGCCAGCAGCCGACTAGCGGGGCTAGAGACCCAGTACTTC. The V call is TRBV7-2, the J call TRBJ2-5, with 11 nucleotides matching TRBD2. CDR3 length: 14 residues. Germline loops: CDR1 SGHTA, CDR2 FQGNSA. J lost 4 bases, V lost 5 bases, and 3 bases had no gene match. Drawing the rest from reference TRBV7-2 and TRBJ2-5, the complete variable domain is GAGVSQSPSNKVTEKGKDVELRCDPISGHTALYWYRQSLGQGLEFLIYFQGNSAPDKSGLPSDRFSAERTGGSVSTLTIQRTQQEDSAVYLCASSRLAGLETQYFGPGTRLLVL.

The rearrangement uses TRBV28 and TRBJ2-5; tentatively, D is TRBD1 or TRBD2 (7 bases each). The CDR3 spans 17 residues. Trimming removed 5 bases from V and 5 bases from J, with 24 bases in between. Germline CDR1 reads MDHEN; CDR2 reads SYDVKM. The CDR3 coding sequence is TGTGCCAGCAGTCCCCAGCAGGGGGGGTGGGGACAGGAGACCCAGTACTTC. Protein product: CASSPQQGGWGQETQYF.

This clonotype has a count of ten or more. The J gene is TRBJ1-1, the V gene TRBV18, with 7 bases fitting TRBD1. Losses at the gene ends were 5 bases for V and 1 base for J; bases not matched to a gene: 4. CDR1 and CDR2 (germline): KGHSH, LQKENI. The CDR3 consists of 14 residues. CDR3: CASSTGQPNTEAFF. In nucleotides, the CDR3 is TGTGCCAGCTCAACGGGACAGCCGAACACTGAAGCTTTCTTT.

This clonotype was counted many times. This chain joins TRBV20-1 and TRBJ1-1, with TRBD1 matching 10 bases. The CDR3 covers 17 residues. After removal of 1 base from V and 1 base from J, the junction contained 9 bases not matched to a gene. The germline gives CDR1 DFQATT, CDR2 SNEGSKA (reference sequence). The CDR3 loop is CSARVRGTGVWNTEAFF. CDR3 nucleotide sequence: TGCAGTGCTAGAGTAAGGGGGACAGGGGTCTGGAACACTGAAGCTTTCTTT.

V usage is TRBV28 and J usage is TRBJ2-3; no clear D gene. V lost 4 bases and J 4 bases, leaving 12 bases between the germline ends. Looked up from germline, CDR1 is MDHEN and CDR2 is SYDVKM. The CDR3 runs to 14 residues. The CDR3 nucleotides are TGTGCCAGCAGTTCACGCCAACGAGCAGATACGCAGTATTTT. As protein: CASSSRQRADTQYF.

CDR3 region: CASSLDLSDYGYTF. The CDR3 DNA is TGCGCCAGCAGCTTGGACCTCTCGGACTATGGCTACACCTTC. The chain recombines TRBV5-1 with TRBJ1-2; D is uncertain. The CDR3 length is 14 residues. Trimming cost V 0 bases and J 3 bases, with 9 bases left between them. The germline V gene encodes CDR1 SGHRS and CDR2 YFSETQ.

The V call is TRBV7-3, the J call TRBJ2-1, with D perhaps TRBD1 (6 bases). This CDR3 contains 15 residues. From germline, CDR1 is SGHTA and CDR2 FQGTGA. Trimming shortened V by 6 bases and J by 2 bases, and 14 bases separated the two germline ends. This CDR3 is CASSSGQSPYNEQFF. The DNA for the CDR3 is TGTGCCAGCAGTTCCGGACAGTCGCCCTACAATGAGCAGTTCTTC.

This clonotype appeared many times. The chain carries TRBV27 and TRBJ2-2; TRBD2 matches 11 bases. The ends lost 6 bases at V and 8 bases at J; junction bases unmatched: 8. Germline V lookup: CDR1 MNHEY, CDR2 SMNVEV (reference sequence). This CDR3 spans 15 amino acids. This CDR3 is CASRPGLAAPGELFF. The CDR3 nucleotides are TGTGCCAGCAGGCCGGGACTAGCGGCTCCTGGGGAGCTGTTTTTT.

The chain employs TRBV5-1 and TRBJ2-5, with D hard to call. V lost 4 bases and J 2 bases, leaving 12 bases between the germline ends. Looked up from germline, CDR1 is SGHRS and CDR2 is YFSETQ. The CDR3 length is 14 residues. The CDR3 spells CASSPTGPQETQYF. The CDR3 region has the DNA TGCGCCAGCAGCCCCACCGGGCCTCAAGAGACCCAGTACTTC.

The genes are TRBV7-9 and TRBJ2-5; tentatively, D is TRBD1 or TRBD2 (5 bases each). CDR1 is SEHNR and CDR2 is FQNEAQ in the germline V gene (reference sequence). The V and J ends lost 6 bases and 5 bases respectively, with 19 bases between them. CDR3 size: 15 residues. This chain's CDR3 is CASRSGWGVVETQYF. DNA of the CDR3: TGTGCCAGCAGGTCAGGGTGGGGAGTGGTGGAGACCCAGTACTTC.

Of note for this clonotype: A read error may be the cause here, since a much bigger clone is one base away. The chain has TRBV3-1 and TRBJ2-1; D may be TRBD2 (5 bases). The CDR3 length is 14 residues. CDR1 is LGHDT, CDR2 YNNKEL, per germline (reference sequence). This chain's CDR3 is CASSQGIFGNEQSF. The CDR3 region has the DNA TGTGCCAGCAGCCAAGGCATTTTCGGGAATGAGCAGTCCTTC.

The J gene is TRBJ1-5, the V gene TRBV20-1, with a possible D match to TRBD1 (6 bases). Germline CDR1 reads DFQATT; CDR2 reads SNEGSKA (reference sequence). The ends were cut back, 1 base at V and 6 bases at J, with 13 bases in the middle. There are 14 residues in the CDR3. The CDR3 DNA reads TGCAGTGCTAGAGTAGGCAGGGGAACTCAGCCCCAGCATTTT. Translating it yields CSARVGRGTQPQHF.

At least ten counts were recorded for this clonotype. The chain joins TRBV30 to TRBJ1-4; weak D call: TRBD1 (5 bases). Trimming took 0 bases from V and 10 from J, leaving 9 bases between them. Germline assignment: CDR1 GTSNPN and CDR2 SVGIG (reference sequence). The CDR3 extends over 12 amino acids. In nucleotides, the CDR3 is TGTGCCTGGAGTGTATGGGGCGGAAAACTGTTTTTT. Translated, it gives CAWSVWGGKLFF.

V is TRBV24-1 and J is TRBJ2-3, with TRBD2 matching over 9 bases. This CDR3 spans 16 amino acids. Germline CDR1 KGHDR, CDR2 SFDVKD. J lost 3 bases, V lost 0 bases, and 3 bases had no gene match. DNA of the CDR3: TGTGCCACCAGTGATTTGACGCTAGCGGGGACAGATACGCAGTATTTT. The encoded protein is CATSDLTLAGTDTQYF.